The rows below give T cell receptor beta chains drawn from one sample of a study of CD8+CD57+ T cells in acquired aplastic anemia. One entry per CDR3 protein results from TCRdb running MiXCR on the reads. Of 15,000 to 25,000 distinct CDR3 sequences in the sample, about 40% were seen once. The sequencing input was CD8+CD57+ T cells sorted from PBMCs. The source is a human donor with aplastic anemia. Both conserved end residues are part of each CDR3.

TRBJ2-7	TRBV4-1	CASSQENWAPYEQYF
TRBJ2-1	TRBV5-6	CASSVLAGGPPYNEQFF
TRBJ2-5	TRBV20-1	CSAWRGETQYF
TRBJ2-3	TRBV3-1	CASSQVNTDTQYF
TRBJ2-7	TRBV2	CASSEARGGTGQKGEQYF
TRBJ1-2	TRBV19	CASSGNRGRDRYTF
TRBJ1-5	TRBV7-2	CASSPRGVTQPQHF
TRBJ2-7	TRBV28	CGTSGNVGNEQYF
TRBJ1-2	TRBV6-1	CASRLTGGYGYTF
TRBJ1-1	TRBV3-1	CASSLKNTEAFF
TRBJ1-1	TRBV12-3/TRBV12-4	CASSSRGTEAFF
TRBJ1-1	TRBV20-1	CSAFPGNTEAFF
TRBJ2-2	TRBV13	CASTALGRNTGELFF
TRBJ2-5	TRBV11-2	CASSFTTSGGQETQYF
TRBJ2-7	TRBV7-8	CASSSPLDYEQYF
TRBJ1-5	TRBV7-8	CASSLSGQVGQPQHF
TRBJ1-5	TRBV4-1	CASSLTIAGGNQPQHF
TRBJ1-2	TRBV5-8	CASGPTSMGNGYTF
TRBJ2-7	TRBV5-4	CASSRDGTYEQYF
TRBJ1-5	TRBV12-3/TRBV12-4	CASSLVGNQPQHF
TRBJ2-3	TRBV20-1	CSALPSTDTQYF
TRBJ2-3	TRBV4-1	CASSQVSGTTDTQYF
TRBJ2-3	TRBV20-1	CSFSGGGTDTQYF
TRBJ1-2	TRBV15	CATSREIGFRTATYGYTF
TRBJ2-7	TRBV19	CASRRGTGLYEQYF
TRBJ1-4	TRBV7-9	CASSPPTTNEKLFF
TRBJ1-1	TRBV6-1	CASSEGTENTEAFF
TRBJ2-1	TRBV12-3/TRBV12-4	CASSELAGRVYNEQFF
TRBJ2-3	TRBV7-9	CASSLGSSGLDTQYF
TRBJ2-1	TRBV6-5	CASSYSPGRPEQFF
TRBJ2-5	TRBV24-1	CATSGQGHQETQYF
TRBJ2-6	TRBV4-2	CASSQVGTSGANVLTF
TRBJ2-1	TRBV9	CASSVGRNEQFF
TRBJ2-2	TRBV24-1	CATSDLGFPVFNTGELFF
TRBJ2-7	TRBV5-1	CASSPGHLGTYEQYF
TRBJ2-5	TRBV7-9	CASSWSVQETQYF
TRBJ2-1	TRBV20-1	CSALTGSSSYNEQFF
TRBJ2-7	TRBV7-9	CASSPAPFGTGTPYEQYF
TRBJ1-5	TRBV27	CASSFTGDSQPQHF
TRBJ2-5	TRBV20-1	CSAREVASGEALETQYF
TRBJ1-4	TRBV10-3	CAISPRTGTKLFF
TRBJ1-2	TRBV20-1	CSAVQGGYGYTF
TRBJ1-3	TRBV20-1	CSARGRSSGNTIYF
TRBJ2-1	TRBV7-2	CAMSRDTTNEQFF
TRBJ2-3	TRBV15	CATSGHRGALTDTQYF
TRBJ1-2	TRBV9	CASSAAVSAYGYTF
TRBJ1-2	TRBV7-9	CASSARQGIYGYTF
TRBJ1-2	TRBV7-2	CASSRTLRDYGYTF
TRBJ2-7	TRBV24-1	CATSDFRRGRGEQYF
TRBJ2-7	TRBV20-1	CSASRSGEQYF
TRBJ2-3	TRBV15	CATSRNPGLSTDTQYF
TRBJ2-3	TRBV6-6	CASSHSRLTGNSEDTQYF
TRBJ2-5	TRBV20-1	CSARDGTSGEETQYF
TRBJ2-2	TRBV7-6	CASSLTNTGELFF
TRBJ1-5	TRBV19	CASSMGMNQPQHF